Following are 30 T cell receptor beta chains from one sample sequenced in a study of cytomegalovirus exposure and HLA in healthy donors. With 60 Vbeta and 13 Jbeta primers, the PCR was carried out. The assay was immunoSEQ multiplex PCR, and TCRdb's table has in-frame clones only and misses some. This table holds under 150,000 clones, around 81% found once. What was sequenced was PBMCs. These receptors all come from a woman aged 45-65 years in good health and CMV-seronegative.

This chain uses TRBV19 with TRBJ1-1, with 9 bases lining up with TRBD1. V shed 5 bases, J shed 1 base, and the junction held 5 bases outside the gene matches. The CDR3 sequence is 15 residues long. The germline V gene encodes CDR1 LNHDA and CDR2 SQIVND (reference sequence). CDR3 DNA sequence: TGTGCCAGTAGTGCGGACAGGGGTACGAACACTGAAGCTTTCTTT. As protein: CASSADRGTNTEAFF.

This sequence joins TRBV7-9 and TRBJ2-1, with 8 bases identical to TRBD2. The CDR3 runs to 13 residues. Germline V gene lookup returns CDR1 SEHNR and CDR2 FQNEAQ (reference sequence). Trimming cost V 8 bases and J 6 bases; bases outside gene matches: 6. The CDR3: CASFGGRFNEQFF. The CDR3 DNA follows: TGTGCCAGCTTTGGCGGGAGGTTCAATGAGCAGTTCTTC.

The chain is built from TRBV30 and TRBJ1-2, with D unresolved. Looked up from germline, CDR1 is GTSNPN and CDR2 is SVGIG (reference sequence). Between the trimmed V and J ends, which lost 0 bases and 0 bases, there was a span of 11 bases. CDR3 length: 15 residues. The CDR3 protein is CAWSVRPDTNYGYTF. The CDR3 coding sequence is TGTGCCTGGAGTGTACGCCCAGATACTAACTATGGCTACACCTTC.

This CDR3 is CATSRVMAGREAFF. The CDR3, as DNA: TGTGCCACCAGCAGAGTCATGGCAGGGAGGGAGGCTTTCTTT. This chain uses TRBV15 with TRBJ1-1; TRBD1 might be the D (5 bases). The germline V gene has CDR1 LNHNV and CDR2 YYDKDF (reference sequence). Trimming removed 1 base from V and 11 bases from J, with 17 bases in between. CDR3 length: 14 residues.

V and J are TRBV5-1 and TRBJ2-7; 8 nucleotides align to TRBD1. The germline CDR1 and CDR2 sequences are SGHRS and YFSETQ. V dropped 1 base and J dropped 4; count of bases not matched to a gene: 7. The CDR3 sequence is 15 residues long. The CDR3 is CASSLMGTGPYEQYF. The CDR3 DNA sequence: TGCGCCAGCAGCTTGATGGGGACAGGCCCGTACGAGCAGTACTTC. The variable domain in full, completed from reference TRBV5-1 and TRBJ2-7, reads KAGVTQTPRYLIKTRGQQVTLSCSPISGHRSVSWYQQTPGQGLQFLFEYFSETQRNKGNFPGRFSGRQFSNSRSEMNVSTLELGDSALYLCASSLMGTGPYEQYFGPGTRLTVT.

This clone has just a few counts. J is TRBJ1-1 and V is TRBV6-6; D might be TRBD1 (6 bases). The germline V gene encodes CDR1 MNHNY and CDR2 SVGAGI (reference sequence). CDR3 size: 13 residues. V lost 7 bases and J 1 base, leaving 10 bases between the germline ends. CDR3 region: CASTGQPNTEAFF. The CDR3 DNA follows: TGTGCCAGCACTGGACAGCCGAACACTGAAGCTTTCTTT.

In its sample, this clone was seen a few times. The J gene is TRBJ1-1, the V gene TRBV5-4; D may be TRBD1 (5 bases). Germline V gene lookup returns CDR1 SGHNT and CDR2 YYREEE (reference sequence). The CDR3 has 18 residues. V gave up 1 base and J gave up 3 bases, with 22 bases separating them. CDR3: CASSLMKGTGGSDTEAFF. In DNA, the CDR3 is TGTGCCAGCAGCTTGATGAAGGGGACGGGGGGGAGTGACACTGAAGCTTTCTTT.

This clone appeared a few times. The chain couples TRBV6-6 to TRBJ1-3, with D possibly TRBD1 on 6 matching bases. This CDR3 has 15 amino acids. Trimming took 8 bases from V and 0 from J, leaving 14 bases between them. The germline V gene has CDR1 MNHNY and CDR2 SVGAGI (reference sequence). As DNA, the CDR3 is TGTGCCAGCGGAACAGGGATAAGCTCTGGAAACACCATATATTTT. The encoded protein is CASGTGISSGNTIYF.

J is TRBJ2-7 and V is TRBV15; no definite D call. The CDR3 runs to 14 residues. Germline V CDR1 and CDR2: LNHNV, YYDKDF (reference sequence). V gave up 4 bases and J gave up 4 bases, with 14 bases separating them. The CDR3 region has the DNA TGTGCCACCAGCAAGGAGTACGGCCGGTACGAGCAGTACGTC. This sequence encodes CATSKEYGRYEQYV.

This clone was detected only once. V is TRBV7-6 and J is TRBJ2-1; 9 bases fit TRBD2. The CDR3 loop spans 13 amino acids. Trimming took 0 bases from V and 15 from J; bases not matched to a gene: 6. Germline V lookup: CDR1 SGHVS, CDR2 FNYEAQ. The CDR3 sequence is CASSLASGSPGFF. The CDR3, as DNA: TGTGCCAGCAGCTTAGCTAGCGGGAGCCCCGGGTTCTTC.

The rearrangement joins TRBV4-1 to TRBJ1-1; 8 bases map to TRBD1. The CDR3 has 14 residues. The V gene end was trimmed by 6 bases and the J gene end by 3 bases; junction bases not matched to a gene: 6. CDR1 is MGHRA, CDR2 YSYEKL, per germline. The CDR3 sequence is CASSQDRVDTEAFF. The CDR3, as DNA: TGCGCCAGCAGTCAGGACAGGGTGGACACTGAAGCTTTCTTT.

The chain uses TRBV5-1 and TRBJ2-7, with TRBD2 identical over 8 bases. Germline CDR1 is SGHRS and CDR2 is YFSETQ. This CDR3 is built from 15 residues. V lost 5 bases and J lost 0; bases outside the gene matches: 7. The CDR3, as DNA: TGCGCCAGCAGTTTAGCGGGACCCCCCTCCTACGAGCAGTACTTC. Encoded protein: CASSLAGPPSYEQYF.

CDR3 nucleotide sequence: TGTGCCAGCAGCGTTGGAGTTGGGTCGAAAGAGACCCAGTACTTC. It encodes CASSVGVGSKETQYF. The V call is TRBV9, the J call TRBJ2-5, with D unclear. This CDR3 comprises 15 residues. CDR1 and CDR2 from the germline V gene are SGDLS and YYNGEE. Trimming stripped 2 bases from V and 3 bases from J, with 14 bases between.

In DNA, the CDR3 is TGTGCCAGCAGTTTCTTCGACAGTCCTAACACTGAAGCTTTCTTT. This codes for CASSFFDSPNTEAFF. The rearrangement uses TRBV28 and TRBJ1-1; D might be TRBD1 (5 bases). V lost 3 bases to trimming and J lost 2 bases, with 13 bases between them. The CDR3 sequence is 15 residues long. Per germline, CDR1 MDHEN and CDR2 SYDVKM.

This chain uses TRBV7-8 with TRBJ1-5; D is possibly TRBD1 (5 bases). Germline V lookup: CDR1 SGHVS, CDR2 FQNEAQ. The CDR3 length is 14 residues. The germline V and J ends were trimmed by 5 bases and 2 bases, with 10 bases remaining between them. The CDR3 reads CASSASTGNQPQHF. CDR3 nucleotide sequence: TGTGCCAGCAGCGCATCGACAGGCAATCAGCCCCAGCATTTT.

The chain has TRBV27 and TRBJ2-7; 9 nucleotides match TRBD1. Germline CDR1 reads MNHEY; CDR2 reads SMNVEV (reference sequence). The CDR3 length is 15 residues. J gave up 3 bases and V 5 bases, and 8 bases lay outside the gene matches. The CDR3 DNA sequence: TGTGCCAGCAGTCCCGGGACAGGGATAAACTACGAGCAGTACTTC. This translates into CASSPGTGINYEQYF.

This clone was detected a few times. Germline and junction disagree at one end, which may indicate a read error. This chain links TRBV30 with TRBJ1-3; TRBD1 might be the D (5 bases). The V gene's germline CDR1 is GTSNPN and CDR2 SVGIG (reference sequence). The CDR3 runs to 11 residues. For the CDR3, the DNA is TGTGCCTGGAGTGTACAAGGGCCAGGACAATTT. Protein sequence: CAWSVQGPGQF.

This clone was observed a handful of times. The V gene is TRBV4-1, the J gene TRBJ1-4, with D maybe TRBD1 (6 bases). V was pared by 0 bases and J by 11 bases, with 22 bases between. The CDR3 contains 17 residues. The germline CDR1 and CDR2 sequences are MGHRA and YSYEKL. The CDR3 region is CASSQDLGQPGLRKLFF. Written as DNA, the CDR3 is TGCGCCAGCAGCCAAGATCTTGGACAGCCAGGGCTGAGGAAACTGTTTTTT.

V is TRBV6-1 and J is TRBJ1-2; D is ambiguous. The V gene lost 2 bases and the J gene lost 1 base, with 5 bases spanning the gap. CDR3 size: 13 residues. The V gene's germline CDR1 is MNHNS and CDR2 SASEGT. CDR3 amino acids: CASSEYSNYGYTF. Written as DNA, the CDR3 is TGTGCCAGCAGTGAATACAGTAACTATGGCTACACCTTC.

This clone was observed a single time. V usage is TRBV29-1 and J usage is TRBJ2-7, with TRBD1 identical over 8 bases. The CDR3 length is 14 residues. CDR1 and CDR2 (germline): SQVTM, ANQGSEA. With 5 bases clipped from V and 3 bases from J, the junction kept 9 bases outside the gene matches. CDR3 in DNA: TGCAGCGTTAGCCAGGGGACAGGCCTCTACGAGCAGTACTTC. Translated, it gives CSVSQGTGLYEQYF.

The chain is built from TRBV2 and TRBJ1-1; no firm D call. The CDR3 is 16 residues long. V was clipped by 0 bases and J by 3 bases, with 14 bases between them. Germline V gene sequence: CDR1 SNHLY, CDR2 FYNNEI. The CDR3 is CASSEAHGRADTEAFF. For the CDR3, the DNA is TGTGCCAGCAGTGAAGCGCATGGCAGAGCGGACACTGAAGCTTTCTTT.

This clone was counted once. The CDR3 coding sequence is TGTGCCAGCAGTTTATCTCCGACAGGACTTTACGAGCAGTACGTC. Translation: CASSLSPTGLYEQYV. The gene calls are TRBV27 and TRBJ2-7, with D maybe TRBD1 (6 bases). The length of the CDR3 is 15 residues. Germline assignment: CDR1 MNHEY and CDR2 SMNVEV (reference sequence). V shed 0 bases and J shed 4 bases, with 13 bases lying between them.

The chain employs TRBV6-1 and TRBJ2-1; TRBD1 might be the D (6 bases). The V gene lost 0 bases and the J gene lost 7 bases, with 13 bases spanning the gap. The CDR3 is 15 residues long. Germline V lookup: CDR1 MNHNS, CDR2 SASEGT. DNA of the CDR3: TGTGCCAGCAGTGAAGCGATGGGGACAATAAATGAGCAGTTCTTC. Translation: CASSEAMGTINEQFF.

V and J are TRBV29-1 and TRBJ1-1; 10 bases align to TRBD1. CDR3 size: 16 residues. With V trimmed by 8 bases and J by 0 bases, 12 bases remained unmatched. CDR1 and CDR2 from the germline V gene are SQVTM and ANQGSEA. The CDR3 loop reads CSSTGGGASVNTEAFF. The CDR3 nucleotides read TGCAGCTCGACAGGGGGCGGCGCGTCCGTGAACACTGAAGCTTTCTTT.

The chain recombines TRBV29-1 with TRBJ1-4, with TRBD1 identical over 7 bases. After removal of 4 bases from V and 0 bases from J, the junction contained 5 bases not matched to a gene. Germline V gives CDR1 SQVTM, CDR2 ANQGSEA. CDR3 size: 15 residues. CDR3 in DNA: TGCAGCGTTGCTCTTGACAGGGCAACTAATGAAAAACTGTTTTTT. It yields the protein CSVALDRATNEKLFF.

This clone was counted between two and nine times. The CDR3 bases are TGTGCCAGCAGCTTAGACGGGGAGGGCTATGGCTACACCTTC. Its protein product is CASSLDGEGYGYTF. This rearrangement joins TRBV7-2 to TRBJ1-2; no firm D call. The germline CDR1 and CDR2 sequences are SGHTA and FQGNSA. The CDR3 has 14 residues. The V end lost 1 base, the J end lost 4 bases, and 10 bases lay between the germline ends.

There are a few counts of this clone. This rearrangement joins TRBV6-6 to TRBJ1-5; a weak D match, TRBD1 (5 bases). V was clipped by 4 bases and J by 8 bases, with 9 bases between them. Germline assignment: CDR1 MNHNY and CDR2 SVGAGI (reference sequence). This CDR3 has 12 amino acids. The CDR3 protein is CASSSRGKPQHF. CDR3 bases: TGTGCCAGCAGTTCAAGGGGAAAGCCCCAGCATTTT.

The J gene is TRBJ2-2, the V gene TRBV5-4; D is ambiguous. Germline V gene data show CDR1 as SGHNT and CDR2 as YYREEE (reference sequence). Trimming stripped 4 bases from V and 1 base from J, with 8 bases between. The CDR3 sequence is 14 residues long. The CDR3 DNA follows: TGTGCCAGCAGCACGTCAGAGAACACCGGGGAGCTGTTTTTT. This gives the protein CASSTSENTGELFF.

V and J are TRBV21-1 and TRBJ2-7; no check of the table's D call, TRBD1, against the DNA was made. TRBV21-1 counts as a pseudogene. The CDR3 covers 15 residues. DNA of the CDR3: TGTGCCAGCAGCAAAAGGCCCGTCTGGGCACGCGAGCAGTACTTC. Protein product: CASSKRPVWAREQYF.

CDR3 amino acids: CASSQTGTNEQFF. Written as DNA, the CDR3 is TGCGCCAGCAGCCAGACAGGGACCAATGAGCAGTTCTTC. The chain links TRBV5-1 to TRBJ2-1; 7 bases match TRBD1. The germline CDR1 and CDR2 sequences are SGHRS and YFSETQ. CDR3 length: 13 residues. Trimming cost V 4 bases and J 6 bases; bases outside gene matches: 4.